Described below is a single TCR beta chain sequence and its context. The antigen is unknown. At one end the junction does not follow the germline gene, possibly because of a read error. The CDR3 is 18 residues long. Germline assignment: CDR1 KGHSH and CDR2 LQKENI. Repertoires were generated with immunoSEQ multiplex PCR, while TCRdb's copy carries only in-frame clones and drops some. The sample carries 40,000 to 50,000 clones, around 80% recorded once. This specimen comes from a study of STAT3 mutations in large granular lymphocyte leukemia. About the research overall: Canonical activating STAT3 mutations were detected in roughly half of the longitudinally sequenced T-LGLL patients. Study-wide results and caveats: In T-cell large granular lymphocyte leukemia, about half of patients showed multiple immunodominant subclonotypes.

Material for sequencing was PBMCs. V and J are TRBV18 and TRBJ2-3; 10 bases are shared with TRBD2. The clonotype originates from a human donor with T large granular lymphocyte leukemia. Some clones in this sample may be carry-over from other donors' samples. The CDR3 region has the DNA TGTGACAGCTCACCGCTCCTCACGTTAGCGGGGGGCCCAGATACGCAGTATTTT. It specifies CDSSPLLTLAGGPDTQYF.